This record looks at one TCR beta chain sequence and its context. This CDR3 has 16 residues. The germline V gene has CDR1 SGHAT and CDR2 FQNNGV. V was shortened by 5 bases and J by 7 bases, with 18 bases between the two germline ends. The sample belongs to a study of T-cell memory formation after mild COVID-19. Study in general: Clusters were largely donor specific.

Each CDR3 protein gets one entry after TCRdb re-called the 5' RACE reads with MiXCR. The sample records fewer than 500,000 distinct CDR3 sequences, about 23% being singletons. The sequenced sample was PBMCs or a T cell subset sorted from them (not recorded which). The sequence came from an adult woman who had mild COVID-19 (a few samples of this study predate the infection). Cell type and time point are not known. The chain combines TRBV11-2 with TRBJ1-6; D remains ambiguous. CDR3 residues: CASSPVNGGWNSPLHF. The CDR3, as DNA: TGTGCCAGCAGCCCGGTTAATGGAGGGTGGAATTCACCCCTCCACTTT. The full variable domain, with the rest looked up from reference TRBV11-2 and TRBJ1-6, is EAGVAQSPRYKIIEKRQSVAFWCNPISGHATLYWYQQILGQGPKLLIQFQNNGVVDDSQLPKDRFSAERLKGVDSTLKIQPAKLEDSAVYLCASSPVNGGWNSPLHFGNGTRLTVT.